A single sample gave rise to the 11 T cell receptor beta chains below, sequenced in a study of PD-1 blockade in classical Hodgkin lymphoma. Sequencing used immunoSEQ multiplex PCR; TCRdb keeps in-frame clones, though not all of them. Of about 27,000 clones listed, 60% to 85% were seen once; the top ten hold about 2.4%. All patients relapsed after autologous stem cell transplantation, and brentuximab vedotin exposure varied. Out of thawed PBMCs, magnetic negative selection purified CD4+ T cells. This sample comprised CD4+ T cells from blood, obtained at baseline. The receptors shown here come from a human donor with classical Hodgkin lymphoma.

The chain recombines TRBV10-1 with TRBJ1-5; D not certain. V gave up 6 bases and J gave up 3 bases, with 6 bases separating them. CDR1 WNHNN and CDR2 SYGVQD come from the germline V gene (reference sequence). This CDR3 contains 12 residues. The CDR3 loop is CASSQSNQPQHF. The CDR3 DNA follows: TGCGCCAGCAGCCAGTCCAATCAGCCCCAGCATTTT.

In this sample, this clone turned up once. The chain employs TRBV5-1 and TRBJ1-1, with D unresolved. Trimming stripped 0 bases from V and 1 base from J, with 10 bases between. CDR3 length: 15 amino acids. Germline V gene sequence: CDR1 SGHRS, CDR2 YFSETQ. CDR3 region: CASSLVAAGNTEAFF. CDR3 coding DNA: TGCGCCAGCAGCTTGGTTGCAGCGGGGAACACTGAAGCTTTCTTT.

This clone has just a few counts. V usage is TRBV4-2 and J usage is TRBJ2-7; 7 bases are a match to TRBD1. Germline lookup yields CDR1 LGHNA and CDR2 YNFKEQ. This CDR3 spans 12 amino acids. After removal of 3 bases from V and 7 bases from J, the junction contained 3 bases not matched to a gene. The CDR3 is CASSHQGEEQYF. In nucleotides, the CDR3 is TGTGCCAGCAGCCATCAGGGGGAGGAGCAGTACTTC.

This sequence joins TRBV7-3 and TRBJ2-7; possibly TRBD1 or TRBD2 for D (6 bases each). Per germline, CDR1 SGHTA and CDR2 FQGTGA. This CDR3 has 15 residues. The V end lost 1 base, the J end lost 4 bases, and 14 bases lay between the germline ends. The DNA for the CDR3 is TGTGCCAGCAGCTTAAACGGGGGCGGTTCATACGAGCAGTACTTC. This sequence encodes CASSLNGGGSYEQYF.

This chain joins TRBV7-3 and TRBJ2-2; D may be TRBD1 (6 bases). The CDR3 runs to 17 residues. Trimming left V 5 bases short and J 7 bases short, with 23 bases between. CDR1 is SGHTA and CDR2 is FQGTGA in the germline V gene. The CDR3 DNA reads as TGTGCCAGCAGCCTCGCAGGGGTTACCTCCGGGGTCGGGGAGCTGTTTTTT. Its protein is CASSLAGVTSGVGELFF.

The genes are TRBV7-9 and TRBJ1-1; the D gene is possibly TRBD1 (6 bases). Germline loops: CDR1 SEHNR, CDR2 FQNEAQ (reference sequence). This CDR3 region has 15 residues. Deletions cut 5 bases from V and 5 bases from J, with 18 bases between. The CDR3 bases are TGTGCCAGCAGCCCTCAACAGGGCACGAGTACTGAAGCTTTCTTT. Its translation is CASSPQQGTSTEAFF.

The gene calls are TRBV5-4 and TRBJ2-7; D tentatively reads TRBD1 or TRBD2 (8 bases each). The length of the CDR3 is 15 residues. Germline CDR1 SGHNT, CDR2 YYREEE (reference sequence). V was trimmed by 4 bases and J by 6 bases, leaving 20 bases between them. CDR3 sequence reads: CASSGGQGLVREQYF. The CDR3 coding sequence is TGTGCCAGCAGCGGAGGACAGGGACTAGTTCGCGAGCAGTACTTC.

V usage is TRBV29-1 and J usage is TRBJ1-2, with D possibly TRBD1 on 5 matching bases. V lost 3 bases and J 2 bases, leaving 13 bases between the germline ends. The CDR3 runs to 14 residues. Germline CDR1 and CDR2: SQVTM and ANQGSEA. The CDR3 protein is CSVDGGRENYGYTF. In DNA, the CDR3 is TGCAGCGTTGATGGAGGCAGGGAAAACTATGGCTACACCTTC.

The rearrangement links TRBV27 to TRBJ1-2; TRBD1 matches at 7 bases. Germline V gene lookup returns CDR1 MNHEY and CDR2 SMNVEV (reference sequence). J was trimmed by 8 bases and V by 5 bases; bases with no gene match: 8. The CDR3 is made up of 13 amino acids. As DNA, the CDR3 is TGTGCCAGCAGTCCACAGGGGACGAGGGGCTACACCTTC. It is translated as CASSPQGTRGYTF.

V and J are TRBV23-1 and TRBJ1-4; 7 bases map to TRBD1. TRBV23-1 is an open reading frame whose function is uncertain. V dropped 8 bases and J dropped 4; count of bases not matched to a gene: 22. The length of the CDR3 is 19 residues. The chain's CDR3 is CASHPEGGRGVQNNEKLFF. As DNA, the CDR3 is TGCGCCAGCCATCCCGAGGGGGGCAGGGGGGTTCAGAATAATGAAAAACTGTTTTTT.

CDR3 sequence reads: CASSRVGTEAFF. The CDR3, as DNA: TGTGCCAGCAGCCGGGTAGGCACTGAAGCTTTCTTT. The genes are TRBV5-5 and TRBJ1-1; D not resolved. CDR1 SGHKS and CDR2 YYEKEE come from the germline V gene (reference sequence). Deletions cut 4 bases from V and 4 bases from J, with 8 bases between. CDR3 size: 12 residues.